This T cell receptor (beta chain) was documented in a study of CD8 T cells in Susac syndrome. The CDR3 is made up of 15 amino acids. CDR1 LNHDA and CDR2 SQIVND come from the germline V gene (reference sequence). The V and J ends lost 4 bases and 4 bases, in that order; junction bases with no gene match: 5. The sequenced target, TCR beta, came from blood CD8+ and CD4+ T cells. FACS enriched CD8+ TEMRA cells, while bulk CD8+ and CD4+ were negatively isolated. An input of roughly 0.5 to 1 ug of RNA was subjected to reverse transcription using random hexamers. The amplification used immunoSEQ multiplex PCR on TCR beta CDR3; it spanned 54 Vbeta and 13 Jbeta. TCRdb fed the immunoSEQ multiplex PCR reads into MiXCR, producing one record per CDR3 protein. The sample lists some 210,000 distinct CDR3 sequences; over 90% were seen once.

Source material: CD4+ T cells from PBMCs. The sequence came from a human donor with Susac syndrome. The chain couples TRBV19 to TRBJ1-5, with 9 bases fitting TRBD1. The CDR3 is CASSSAGTGNQPQHF. The DNA for the CDR3 is TGTGCCAGTAGTAGCGCCGGGACAGGGAATCAGCCCCAGCATTTT.